The 22 T cell receptor beta chains given below trace back to one sample, sequenced in a study of T cells after yellow fever vaccination. Using its own MiXCR run on the 5' RACE reads, TCRdb lists one record per CDR3 protein. The sample includes about 350,000 distinct CDR3 sequences, roughly 4.3% of them seen just once. Sequencing was performed on PBMCs, taken 5 days after the yellow fever booster vaccination. These receptors all come from a man aged 18 to 35 who received the YFV17D yellow fever vaccine.

This clonotype was seen only a few times. The V gene is TRBV5-1, the J gene TRBJ2-7, with 8 nucleotides matching TRBD2. V lost 5 bases, J lost 5 bases, and 9 bases stayed unmatched. Germline V gene lookup returns CDR1 SGHRS and CDR2 YFSETQ. The CDR3 covers 14 residues. CDR3 protein: CASRRTTSADEQYF. In DNA, the CDR3 is TGCGCCAGCAGAAGGACGACTAGCGCGGACGAGCAGTACTTC.

This clonotype was counted only a few times. The V call is TRBV5-1, the J call TRBJ2-7, with TRBD1 matching over 7 bases. Germline CDR1 SGHRS, CDR2 YFSETQ. Trimming removed 5 bases from V and 7 bases from J; junction bases left unmatched: 9. There are 13 residues in the CDR3. This CDR3 reads CASRDRSQGEQYF. DNA of the CDR3: TGCGCCAGCAGGGACAGGTCCCAGGGGGAGCAGTACTTC.

In its sample, this clonotype was seen a few times. The CDR3 nucleotides are TGTGCCAGCAGCCAAGGGATTGTGGATGGCTACACCTTC. Translation: CASSQGIVDGYTF. This sequence joins TRBV3-1 and TRBJ1-2; no clear D. Between the trimmed V and J ends, which lost 1 base and 6 bases, there was a span of 9 bases. CDR1 is LGHDT, CDR2 YNNKEL, per germline (reference sequence). The CDR3 loop spans 13 amino acids.

This clonotype has just a few counts. The chain couples TRBV7-7 to TRBJ2-3; D is unresolved. Germline-derived CDR1 and CDR2 are SSHAT and FNYEAQ (reference sequence). The CDR3 is 14 residues long. V dropped 4 bases and J dropped 2 bases, with 10 bases sitting between them. The CDR3: CASSSLSNTDTQYF. CDR3 nucleotides: TGTGCCAGCAGCTCTCTATCAAACACAGATACGCAGTATTTT.

The CDR3 DNA is TGTGCCAGCAGCTTAGATGGGTCTAGTTCCATCGATGAGCAGTTCTTC. It yields the protein CASSLDGSSSIDEQFF. The rearrangement links TRBV11-3 to TRBJ2-1; no reliable D call. The CDR3 length is 16 residues. V dropped 0 bases and J dropped 8 bases, with 17 bases sitting between them. Germline CDR1 reads SGHNT; CDR2 reads YENEEA.

This clonotype was picked up a small number of times. The rearrangement joins TRBV5-4 to TRBJ2-1; 9 bases map to TRBD1. Looked up from germline, CDR1 is SGHNT and CDR2 is YYREEE (reference sequence). Trimming removed 0 bases from V and 4 bases from J; junction bases left unmatched: 5. The CDR3 length is 16 residues. CDR3: CASSLATGGSYNEQFF. DNA for the CDR3: TGTGCCAGCAGCTTGGCGACAGGGGGGAGTTACAATGAGCAGTTCTTC.

The chain has TRBV5-4 and TRBJ2-5; D possibly corresponds to TRBD2 (5 bases). The CDR3 runs to 13 residues. Germline values: CDR1 SGHNT, CDR2 YYREEE (reference sequence). V dropped 3 bases and J dropped 5 bases, with 11 bases sitting between them. CDR3 nucleotides: TGTGCCAGCAGCTACCGCGGGCGGGAGACCCAGTACTTC. Translating it yields CASSYRGRETQYF.

Only a few counts were recorded for this clonotype. The chain links TRBV5-1 to TRBJ1-4, with 8 bases that match TRBD1. Germline CDR1 and CDR2: SGHRS and YFSETQ. The CDR3 extends over 17 amino acids. The V and J ends lost 2 bases and 8 bases, in that order; junction bases with no gene match: 14. The CDR3 loop is CASSFGTGRGLNEKLFF. The CDR3 DNA reads TGCGCCAGCAGCTTCGGGACAGGACGAGGGTTAAACGAAAAACTGTTTTTT.

Many counts were recorded for this clonotype. The chain links TRBV7-9 to TRBJ1-1; the D gene is possibly TRBD1 (6 bases). CDR1 is SEHNR, CDR2 FQNEAQ, per germline (reference sequence). V was shortened by 5 bases and J by 4 bases, with 20 bases between the two germline ends. The CDR3 runs to 16 residues. The DNA for the CDR3 is TGTGCCAGCAGCATCCCGGGACAAAGGACCCTCACTGAAGCTTTCTTT. This gives the protein CASSIPGQRTLTEAFF.

This clonotype was recorded many times. The rearrangement links TRBV10-2 to TRBJ2-3; 7 bases fit TRBD2. Germline V gene sequence: CDR1 WSHSY, CDR2 SAAADI. V was clipped by 0 bases and J by 6 bases; unmatched bases: 6. The CDR3 consists of 15 residues. CDR3 sequence: CASSESGGSGDTQYF. CDR3 coding DNA: TGCGCCAGCAGTGAGTCCGGGGGGAGTGGCGATACGCAGTATTTT.

V and J are TRBV10-3 and TRBJ1-1; possible D gene TRBD1, 5 bases. Germline-derived CDR1 and CDR2 are ENHRY and SYGVKD. The CDR3 spans 16 residues. The V end was cut by 5 bases, the J end by 6 bases, with 22 bases between. CDR3 nucleotides: TGTGCCATCAGTCCTGGGGGGACCGGGGAGGGTTCTGAAGCTTTCTTT. Encoded protein: CAISPGGTGEGSEAFF.

This clonotype came up a few times. The CDR3 is CASSKDSFYNEQFF. As DNA, the CDR3 is TGTGCCAGCAGCAAGGACAGTTTCTACAATGAGCAGTTCTTC. The rearrangement uses TRBV5-6 and TRBJ2-1; a weak D match, TRBD1 (6 bases). V gave up 4 bases and J gave up 3 bases, with 11 bases separating them. Per germline, CDR1 SGHDT and CDR2 YYEEEE. The CDR3 is 14 residues long.

This clonotype was found many times. The gene calls are TRBV15 and TRBJ2-5; D is unclear. This CDR3 is built from 14 residues. Trimming cost V 2 bases and J 2 bases, with 9 bases left between them. The germline gives CDR1 LNHNV, CDR2 YYDKDF (reference sequence). The CDR3 nucleotides read TGTGCCACCAGCAGATTCGAGGTTCAAGAGACCCAGTACTTC. This translates into CATSRFEVQETQYF.

This clonotype has a handful of counts. The chain employs TRBV15 and TRBJ2-3; 9 positions agree with TRBD2. The V and J ends lost 3 bases and 13 bases, in that order; junction bases with no gene match: 5. The CDR3 covers 12 residues. Germline V gives CDR1 LNHNV, CDR2 YYDKDF (reference sequence). The CDR3 protein is CATSSAGTSKYF. The DNA of the CDR3 is TGTGCCACCAGCAGCGCCGGGACTAGCAAGTATTTT.

There are a few counts of this clonotype. This chain joins TRBV18 and TRBJ2-3; 11 nucleotides agree with TRBD2. J was trimmed by 1 base and V by 6 bases; bases with no gene match: 6. CDR1 KGHSH and CDR2 LQKENI come from the germline V gene. The CDR3 totals 16 residues. DNA of the CDR3: TGTGCCAGCTCGCCGACACTAGCGGGGGGCACAGATACGCAGTATTTT. This sequence encodes CASSPTLAGGTDTQYF.

This clonotype was seen more than once but under ten times. V is TRBV29-1 and J is TRBJ1-2, with D possibly matching TRBD1 (6 bases). V was cut by 0 bases and J by 6 bases, with 8 bases left in between. CDR1 is SQVTM and CDR2 is ANQGSEA in the germline V gene. The CDR3 sequence is 12 residues long. The DNA for the CDR3 is TGCAGCGTTGAAGAAGGGGGACATGGCTACACCTTC. Amino acid sequence: CSVEEGGHGYTF.

This clonotype was detected many times. The rearrangement joins TRBV2 to TRBJ2-5; D might be TRBD1 (5 bases). Trimming shortened V by 5 bases and J by 5 bases, and 12 bases separated the two germline ends. From germline, CDR1 is SNHLY and CDR2 FYNNEI. The CDR3 runs to 13 residues. The DNA of the CDR3 is TGTGCCAGCAGTCCTGACAGTGCGGAGACCCAGTACTTC. It is translated as CASSPDSAETQYF.

This clonotype has a handful of counts. CDR3 DNA sequence: TGCGCCAGCAGCCCGGGGCCTAGCGGCGGACAAGAGACCCAGTACTTC. Translation: CASSPGPSGGQETQYF. The chain combines TRBV5-1 with TRBJ2-5; TRBD2 aligns across 7 bases. V was pared by 4 bases and J by 2 bases, with 11 bases of the junction left unmatched. The germline V gene encodes CDR1 SGHRS and CDR2 YFSETQ. CDR3 length: 16 amino acids.

This chain joins TRBV10-1 and TRBJ1-2, with D perhaps TRBD1 (5 bases). CDR3 size: 13 residues. Per the germline V gene, CDR1 is WNHNN and CDR2 is SYGVQD (reference sequence). V gave up 2 bases and J gave up 2 bases, with 6 bases separating them. This CDR3 is CASSERQNYGYTF. In DNA, the CDR3 is TGCGCCAGCAGTGAGCGACAGAACTATGGCTACACCTTC.

The rearrangement links TRBV28 to TRBJ2-6; the D gene is possibly TRBD2 (6 bases). CDR1 and CDR2 (germline): MDHEN, SYDVKM. This CDR3 spans 18 amino acids. V lost 6 bases, J lost 1 base, and 19 bases lay in between. In DNA form, the CDR3 reads TGTGCCAGCAGCTCGCCGGGCGGGGATAAATCTGGGGCCAACGTCCTGACTTTC. Translating it yields CASSSPGGDKSGANVLTF.

This chain connects TRBV6-5 to TRBJ2-7; no clear D. Germline-derived CDR1 and CDR2 are MNHEY and SVGAGI. The CDR3 runs 14 residues. V lost 5 bases and J 3 bases, leaving 14 bases between the germline ends. The CDR3 DNA sequence: TGTGCCAGCAGTCACACCCGAGATCTCTACGAGCAGTACTTC. Its translation: CASSHTRDLYEQYF.

The chain uses TRBV20-1 and TRBJ2-5; a weak D match, TRBD2 (6 bases). CDR3 size: 13 residues. From germline, CDR1 is DFQATT and CDR2 SNEGSKA (reference sequence). Trimming left V 0 bases short and J 4 bases short, with 9 bases between. The DNA of the CDR3 is TGCAGTGCTAGAGATGGGGGAGGAGAGACCCAGTACTTC. This translates into CSARDGGGETQYF.